This T cell receptor (beta chain) was recorded in a study of regulatory T cells in long-lasting Graves disease (dated by TCRdb to the early 2020s). About the full investigation: Newly diagnosed Graves' disease patients had taken antithyroid drugs for less than 3 months. Patients with persistent Graves' disease were compared with patients with newly diagnosed Graves' disease using TCR sequencing and RNA sequencing of peripheral blood. The study was conducted in China and was registered as a clinical trial. A total of roughly 33 samples underwent TCR sequencing: around 13 from persistent and around 20 from newly diagnosed Graves' disease patients. The paper's findings and limits, for the study overall: Sequencing and analysis were limited to the TCR beta chain. Persistent disease showed preferential use of TRBV28, TRBJ1-2 and TRBJ2-5, whereas newly diagnosed disease favored TRBV20-1 and TRBJ2-1. Persistent Graves' disease patients showed lower TCR Shannon entropy and fewer highly expanded clones than newly diagnosed patients, suggesting clonal expansion. Only peripheral blood was studied, because thyroid tissue, the primary lesion, was inaccessible. A larger number of public clonotypes was shared among persistent patients (approximately 2,500) than among newly diagnosed patients (around 890). The small sample size was acknowledged by the authors as a limitation that may reduce accuracy.

Library preparation was by multiplex PCR. TCRdb names Illumina HiSeq 4000 as the instrument used. iRepertoire HTBI primers and Arm-PCR amplification of CDR3 regions were used to construct TCR beta libraries. PCR products were gel purified before sequencing. The original methods were these. Gene usage analysis of CDR3 amino acid clonotypes relied on the roughly 67 TRBV and 13 to 15 TRBJ segments identified across samples. COPE and FqMerger were used to merge the filtered high-quality paired reads into contigs. BLAST was used to align contigs to IMGT TRBV, TRBD and TRBJ reference genes, with CDR3 defined following IMGT. Clonotypes above 0.1% frequency were classified as highly expanded clones. Shannon entropy served as the measure of repertoire diversity, while the Gini coefficient captured V-J evenness. Public clonotypes were defined as clonotypes shared by more than one individual. In-frame beta chains were kept once TCRdb had trimmed the public reads at Q25 with fastp and called clones with MiXCR. Duplicate CDR3 protein sequences are folded into a single record with the most common DNA and genes. TCRdb, not the original authors, processed these V and J calls. For this sample there are a few hundred thousand distinct CDR3 sequences; approximately 15% appear just once. The biggest ten clones account for approximately 7.8% of the sample.

As for this clonotype: No cognate antigen has been identified for it. A much larger clone differs by one base, so this may be a read error.

The sample's time point label, in plain terms: newly diagnosed GD, antithyroid drugs for less than 3 months. RNA was extracted from PBMCs in TRIzol for both TCR sequencing and RNA sequencing. The diagnosis of Graves' disease was made according to American Thyroid Association guidelines. Patients were recruited from an endocrinology department in Xi'an, China. Each patient gave roughly 8.4 milliliters of peripheral blood, collected in an EDTA anticoagulant tube. PBMCs were isolated by Ficoll Paque Plus density gradient separation without further T cell sorting. An Agilent 2100 Bioanalyzer and agarose gel were used to check RNA quality, while a NanoDrop 2000 measured RNA concentration. CDR1 and CDR2 (SGHVS, FQNEAQ) derive from the germline V gene. The CDR3 covers 14 residues, taking in both the cysteine and the phenylalanine. Here the CDR3 DNA is all that survives: 42 bases in frame from base 1. This sample was also put to use in a study of T cells in Graves' hyperthyroidism and ophthalmopathy. That second report states: Stable Graves' hyperthyroidism was defined as the absence of progression to ophthalmopathy over 18 months of follow-up. Hyperthyroidism patients were aged 18 to 65 years and newly diagnosed, with disease duration of less than 2 months. Any patient with an uncontrolled infection, another autoimmune disease, pregnancy or lactation was excluded. Diagnoses were based on clinical symptoms, serum thyroxine and TRAb, thyroid ultrasound and orbital computed tomography. The TCR CDR3 was subjected to a first round of RT-PCR using the HTBI primer set and the Qiagen OneStep RT-PCR kit. Most expanded thyroid clonotypes (frequency above 0.001) were also detected in blood, suggesting blood repertoires may reflect thyroid immune responses. A 13 V-J signature model separated ophthalmopathy from stable hyperthyroidism, with roughly 88% sensitivity and 81% to 82% specificity in cross-validation and 80%/75% in testing. In validation, progression to ophthalmopathy was predicted by the model with 70.59% sensitivity and around 76% specificity, a median of 6.5 months before onset. A discovery cohort of about 96 patients, roughly 45 with Graves' ophthalmopathy and about 58 with stable Graves' hyperthyroidism, was used to find distinguishing TCR V-J signatures. Prospective prediction of ophthalmopathy was tested in an independent validation cohort of 18 to 20 hyperthyroidism patients and 17 patients who later progressed to ophthalmopathy. The 95 to 100 discovery patients were randomly divided into training and test sets at a 7:3 ratio. In more than 5 Graves' hyperthyroidism patients, the study also compared T-cell repertoires from thyroid tissue with T-cell repertoires from blood. Following sampling, methimazole starting at 30 mg daily was given to hyperthyroidism patients, and high-dose intravenous methylprednisolone was given to ophthalmopathy patients. The libraries were constructed in a second round of multiplex PCR and then size-selected and purified. Libraries were sequenced paired-end with 100 bp reads on an Illumina HiSeq2000. SOAPnuke was used to process the raw data, with reads discarded if the reads contained adapters or uncalled bases, had a mean Phred below 15, or lacked an exact constant-primer or identifier match. COPE v1.2.5 was used to merge the high-quality paired reads, and each unique nucleotide sequence was defined as a clonotype. MiTCR v1.1 was used to align the clonotypes against IMGT TRBV, TRBD and TRBJ reference segments. The analysis was restricted to V-J combinations with a frequency above 0.0001, which together covered 99.2% of the repertoires. A TCS score was defined as the ratio of F50 (clonal expansion) to E x V (chaos), with BLOSUM62-based TCRdist applied between CDR3 peptides within each V-J. Welch's t-statistics and random forest reduced roughly 530 V-J features to roughly 13, which were used in a naive Bayes classifier (R e1071). No statistical method was used to fix the sample size in advance, and group allocation was not hidden from the investigators. The paper reports TCR Vbeta CDR3 sequencing of roughly 140 peripheral blood samples: approximately 43 ophthalmopathy, over 70 hyperthyroidism and approximately 17 progressor patients.

The rearranged chain carries TRBV7-8 and TRBJ1-4; 9 bases in the junction line up with TRBD1. The receptor's source is a woman in her thirties or forties with Graves disease. Donor details come from another sample of the same person, matched by shared clones. Sequenced here: peripheral blood mononuclear cells (PBMCs), sampled at new diagnosis, from a patient treated with antithyroid drugs. The CDR3 sequence is CASSLAGQGRKLLF. The sequenced DNA: TGTGCCAGCAGCTTAGCGGGACAGGGCAGAAAACTGCTTTTT.